These 25 T cell receptor beta chains were all obtained from the same sample, sequenced in a study of T cells in Graves' hyperthyroidism and ophthalmopathy. From RNA transcripts, TCR beta CDR3 regions were amplified. First-round RT-PCR with HTBI primers amplified the TCR CDR3 region. TCRdb reprocessed the multiplex PCR reads via MiXCR and lists one record per CDR3 protein. Among approximately 620,000 distinct CDR3 sequences listed, about a sixth were seen once. Input material: blood. Receptor source: a woman in her thirties or forties with Graves' ophthalmopathy.

The chain uses TRBV10-3 and TRBJ2-3; 11 bases map to TRBD2. V lost 9 bases and J lost 3; bases outside the gene matches: 8. Germline CDR1 and CDR2: ENHRY and SYGVKD. The CDR3 spans 15 residues. CDR3 amino acids: CAISGGALSTDTQYF. The CDR3 DNA sequence: TGTGCCATTAGCGGGGGGGCACTATCGACAGATACGCAGTATTTT.

In this sample, this clonotype turned up many times. This chain uses TRBV20-1 with TRBJ1-1; D is uncertain. CDR3 length equals 14 residues. Germline assignment: CDR1 DFQATT and CDR2 SNEGSKA (reference sequence). Trimming removed 5 bases at V and 0 bases at J, with 13 bases between. The CDR3 nucleotides read TGCAGTGCTCGCCTCCCAAGGCTGAACACTGAAGCTTTCTTT. Protein product: CSARLPRLNTEAFF.

This clonotype turned up a few times. The chain employs TRBV2 and TRBJ2-3, with 7 bases aligning to TRBD2. This CDR3 contains 15 residues. The germline gives CDR1 SNHLY, CDR2 FYNNEI. J lost 1 base, V lost 7 bases, and 8 bases had no gene match. The CDR3 here is CASTMGLAGTDTQYF. Written as DNA, the CDR3 is TGTGCCAGCACTATGGGGCTAGCGGGCACAGATACGCAGTATTTT.

This clonotype was recorded many times. The chain links TRBV28 to TRBJ1-1, with 7 bases aligning to TRBD1. The CDR3 totals 14 residues. The germline V gene encodes CDR1 MDHEN and CDR2 SYDVKM. V shed 7 bases, J shed 8 bases, and the junction held 13 bases outside the gene matches. CDR3 sequence reads: CASKGGQIFSEAFF. CDR3 coding DNA: TGTGCCAGCAAGGGGGGACAGATTTTCTCAGAAGCTTTCTTT.

This sequence joins TRBV5-1 and TRBJ1-4; no firm D call. V lost 4 bases to trimming and J lost 6 bases, with 13 bases between them. The germline V gene has CDR1 SGHRS and CDR2 YFSETQ. This CDR3 comprises 14 residues. DNA of the CDR3: TGCGCCAGCAGCCTGAGCACGGGTCATGAAAAACTGTTTTTT. The encoded protein is CASSLSTGHEKLFF.

The sample holds many counts of this clonotype. V and J are TRBV2 and TRBJ2-2; TRBD1 matches at 8 bases. Germline loops: CDR1 SNHLY, CDR2 FYNNEI. The CDR3 totals 13 residues. V was clipped by 10 bases and J by 7 bases; unmatched bases: 8. As DNA, the CDR3 is TGTGCCACCGCCCCCGGGACAGGCGGGGAGCTGTTTTTT. Its translation is CATAPGTGGELFF.

This clonotype was seen at least ten times. The chain links TRBV5-1 to TRBJ2-7, with 7 bases aligning to TRBD1. The CDR3 consists of 15 residues. V gave up 0 bases and J gave up 0 bases; unmatched junction bases: 3. Germline CDR1 is SGHRS and CDR2 is YFSETQ. CDR3 region: CASSLGGTASYEQYF. DNA for the CDR3: TGCGCCAGCAGCTTGGGAGGGACAGCCTCCTACGAGCAGTACTTC.

This clonotype was picked up many times. The genes are TRBV2 and TRBJ2-7; 10 nucleotides agree with TRBD2. With 6 bases clipped from V and 0 bases from J, the junction kept 2 bases outside the gene matches. Germline lookup yields CDR1 SNHLY and CDR2 FYNNEI. This CDR3 is 14 amino acids long. The CDR3 reads CASSASGSSYEQYF. CDR3 coding DNA: TGTGCCAGCAGCGCTAGCGGGAGCTCCTACGAGCAGTACTTC.

This clonotype was detected only once. A read error may produce the germline difference seen at one junction end. This chain links TRBV2 with TRBJ2-4, with D tentatively TRBD1 (7 bases). The germline V gene has CDR1 SNHLY and CDR2 FYNNEI. The CDR3 contains 15 residues. The CDR3 bases are TGTGCCAGCAGAGCGGAGGGGGCGGCCAAAAGCATTCAGTACTTC. This encodes CASRAEGAAKSIQYF.

The rearrangement uses TRBV19 and TRBJ2-1; 11 bases line up with TRBD1. The CDR3 sequence is 15 residues long. J gave up 7 bases and V 10 bases, and 12 bases lay outside the gene matches. Per the germline V gene, CDR1 is LNHDA and CDR2 is SQIVND (reference sequence). CDR3 coding DNA: TGTGCCACCCGTACCGGGACAGGGGGGTATAATGAGCAGTTCTTC. Protein: CATRTGTGGYNEQFF.

This clonotype has only a few counts. This sequence joins TRBV6-5 and TRBJ2-7, with no clear D. Trimming pared 0 bases from V and 3 bases from J, leaving 9 bases between. CDR1 and CDR2 from the germline V gene are MNHEY and SVGAGI. This CDR3 contains 14 residues. Here the CDR3 DNA reads TGTGCCAGCAGTTACTCGCTTGGTAGCTACGAGCAGTACTTC. It codes for CASSYSLGSYEQYF.

The chain employs TRBV3-1 and TRBJ2-5; a possible D gene is TRBD1 (6 bases). V was cut by 4 bases and J by 1 base, with 16 bases left in between. The CDR3 length is 16 residues. The germline V gene has CDR1 LGHDT and CDR2 YNNKEL (reference sequence). CDR3 coding DNA: TGTGCCAGCAGCCGACAGGAGACCCGTCCCCAAGAGACCCAGTACTTC. It encodes CASSRQETRPQETQYF.

The chain carries TRBV6-1 and TRBJ1-1; 12 bases match TRBD1. The CDR3 length is 18 residues. Germline assignment: CDR1 MNHNS and CDR2 SASEGT. J was trimmed by 4 bases and V by 5 bases; bases with no gene match: 14. This CDR3 reads CASSSPGGQGAASTEAFF. CDR3 in DNA: TGTGCCAGCAGTTCCCCCGGGGGACAGGGGGCCGCGAGCACTGAAGCTTTCTTT.

This chain joins TRBV10-3 and TRBJ2-3; tentatively, D is TRBD2 (6 bases). V gave up 10 bases and J gave up 0 bases, with 14 bases separating them. The CDR3 is made up of 14 amino acids. Germline V gene lookup returns CDR1 ENHRY and CDR2 SYGVKD. CDR3 nucleotides: TGTGCCACCGGGGCCGGGACTAGCACAGATACGCAGTATTTT. This encodes CATGAGTSTDTQYF.

The chain couples TRBV6-4 to TRBJ2-3, with 9 bases identical to TRBD1. The J segment lost 2 bases and the V segment lost 4 bases, leaving 7 bases of the junction unmatched. Germline V lookup: CDR1 MRHNA, CDR2 SNTAGT. This CDR3 spans 16 amino acids. The CDR3 DNA reads as TGTGCCAGCAGTGCCGGGACAGGGACTAACACAGATACGCAGTATTTT. Protein sequence: CASSAGTGTNTDTQYF.

This clonotype was picked up many times. This chain uses TRBV2 with TRBJ1-3; D is ambiguous. This CDR3 region has 14 residues. V was cut by 4 bases and J by 4 bases, with 11 bases left in between. Germline assignment: CDR1 SNHLY and CDR2 FYNNEI. Written as DNA, the CDR3 is TGTGCCAGCAGTGCGGGGAAGACCGGAAACACCATATATTTT. As protein: CASSAGKTGNTIYF.

The chain links TRBV20-1 to TRBJ1-6, with D possibly matching TRBD1 (5 bases). Germline V lookup: CDR1 DFQATT, CDR2 SNEGSKA (reference sequence). V was trimmed by 1 base and J by 11 bases, leaving 21 bases between them. The CDR3 length is 16 residues. The CDR3 bases are TGCAGTGCTAGAGGTCGAGTGCAGGGCGTCAATCCACCCCTCCACTTT. This encodes CSARGRVQGVNPPLHF.

The chain couples TRBV6-5 to TRBJ2-7; D unclear. Germline V gives CDR1 MNHEY, CDR2 SVGAGI. The CDR3 spans 12 residues. Trimming removed 4 bases at V and 6 bases at J, with 10 bases between. In DNA form, the CDR3 reads TGTGCCAGCAGTTTGACTTATGGCGAGCAGTACTTC. Encoded protein: CASSLTYGEQYF.

This clonotype appeared many times. V and J are TRBV7-9 and TRBJ1-5; D is unresolved. The CDR3 loop spans 14 amino acids. The V and J ends lost 4 bases and 1 base respectively, with 8 bases between them. Germline CDR1 is SEHNR and CDR2 is FQNEAQ (reference sequence). The CDR3 DNA sequence: TGTGCCAGCAGCTCCGGTTGGAGCAATCAGCCCCAGCATTTT. Translation: CASSSGWSNQPQHF.

J is TRBJ2-4 and V is TRBV6-1; D is unresolved. Germline CDR1 reads MNHNS; CDR2 reads SASEGT. This CDR3 has 15 residues. Trimming stripped 3 bases from V and 4 bases from J, with 13 bases between. CDR3 residues: CASSDIGEAKNIQYF. In DNA form, the CDR3 reads TGTGCCAGCAGTGACATTGGGGAAGCAAAAAACATTCAGTACTTC.

In its sample, this clonotype was seen many times. V usage is TRBV28 and J usage is TRBJ2-7; D perhaps matches TRBD1 (5 bases). In germline, CDR1 is MDHEN, CDR2 SYDVKM. The CDR3 length is 12 residues. Trimming left V 6 bases short and J 6 bases short, with 12 bases between. The CDR3 is CASRLGQGEQYF. CDR3 DNA sequence: TGTGCCAGCAGATTGGGGCAGGGCGAGCAGTACTTC. Combining the CDR3 with reference TRBV28 and TRBJ2-7 gives the whole variable domain DVKVTQSSRYLVKRTGEKVFLECVQDMDHENMFWYRQDPGLGLRLIYFSYDVKMKEKGDIPEGYSVSREKKERFSLILESASTNQTSMYLCASRLGQGEQYFGPGTRLTVT.

There are many counts of this clonotype. The chain combines TRBV18 with TRBJ2-7; D ambiguous. V lost 3 bases, J lost 6 bases, and 21 bases lay in between. This CDR3 spans 16 amino acids. The germline V gene encodes CDR1 KGHSH and CDR2 LQKENI. The CDR3 protein is CASSPFDSVGLAEQYF. CDR3 in DNA: TGTGCCAGCTCACCTTTCGACTCGGTAGGTTTGGCCGAGCAGTACTTC.

The chain is built from TRBV5-1 and TRBJ1-3; maybe TRBD1 (5 bases). V gave up 0 bases and J gave up 6 bases, with 10 bases separating them. The CDR3 length is 14 residues. Germline CDR1 is SGHRS and CDR2 is YFSETQ. CDR3 in DNA: TGCGCCAGCAGCTTGGACGGGGCTATAAACACCATATATTTT. It translates to CASSLDGAINTIYF.

This clonotype was detected ten times or more. The CDR3 bases are TGTGCCAGCAACATCCGGGGGACACCGTCCAATGAGCAGTTCTTC. This encodes CASNIRGTPSNEQFF. The chain recombines TRBV2 with TRBJ2-1; the D gene could be TRBD1 or TRBD2 (6 bases each). CDR3 length: 15 amino acids. The ends were cut back, 7 bases at V and 6 bases at J, with 19 bases in the middle. From germline, CDR1 is SNHLY and CDR2 FYNNEI.

This clonotype was picked up many times. The chain recombines TRBV30 with TRBJ2-3; 12 nucleotides match TRBD1. This CDR3 comprises 16 residues. V was pared by 4 bases and J by 4 bases, with 9 bases of the junction left unmatched. Germline lookup yields CDR1 GTSNPN and CDR2 SVGIG (reference sequence). The DNA of the CDR3 is TGTGCCTGGACATACCCCGGGACAGGGGGCGCAGATACGCAGTATTTT. Protein sequence: CAWTYPGTGGADTQYF.